The sequence of this T cell receptor beta chain was determined in a study of cytotoxic CD8 clonotypes in ibrutinib-treated CLL (dated by TCRdb to the early 2020s). Context from the whole study: The cohort was composed of more than ten relapsed/refractory and around 15 treatment-naive patients; IGHV unmutated status was identified in fewer than 18 patients. Partial responses were observed in roughly 24 patients and complete responses in 2; after a median follow-up of around 68 months, remission was maintained in 14 patients and progression was observed in some twelve. Samples at response were collected after a median of about 13 months of treatment, with a range of roughly 6 to 36 months. Samples averaged roughly 260,000 productive templates and 90,000 to 95,000 productive rearrangements. Of the 70 to 100 people in the trial, around 26 had longitudinal samples available. Cryopreserved peripheral blood mononuclear cells were collected before treatment, at response, and at either disease progression or sustained remission. Patients were still on ibrutinib when every remission and progressive disease sample was collected. Broad study findings and their caveats: At ibrutinib response clonality went up, during sustained remission it held steady, and at progression it dropped back toward baseline. Lymph node repertoires were not examined, and the timing of sampling was not matched between patients in sustained remission and those whose disease progressed. Baseline clonality was found to be higher than that of age-matched healthy donors and was strongly correlated with circulating CD8+ T-cell counts. Public clonotypes were rare and either shrank or stayed stable during treatment, and the rise in clonality at ibrutinib response reflected expansion of private clonotypes.

On a MiSeq, deep resolution sequencing aimed for a depth between 1 in 1 million and 1 in 200,000 T cells, with each clonotype covered about 9.2x on average. TCR beta libraries were generated with the immunoSEQ hsTCRB Kit. Processing in the source paper ran as follows. ImmunoSEQ Data Assistant and ImmunoSEQ Analyzer were used for data analysis, and V, D and J genes were assigned according to IMGT definitions. Clonality, which ranges from 0 to 1, was calculated by subtracting the normalized Shannon entropy of productive rearrangement frequencies from one. Only overrepresented clonotypes making up at least 0.05% of each patient's repertoire were included in the public clonotype analysis. Some twelve age-matched healthy donor repertoires from immuneACCESS were used as controls for clonality. TCRdb holds this immuneACCESS table with in-frame rearrangements only. Some clones are missing; in checked studies, unresolved V genes explain under half, and the rest has no known cause. V and J calls and clone size are given by that table; D and trimming were obtained from the DNA. For this sample the table gives tens of thousands of clones, of which 54% were detected only once. Clones ranked in the top ten supply 20% to 30% of the sample.

Comment on this clone: The clone's antigen remains unknown. Base qualities are not recorded, but no much larger clone differs from it by a single base.

The time point label of this sample denotes: progressive disease on ibrutinib. For TCR beta library preparation, approximately 1.8 micrograms of genomic DNA was extracted from cryopreserved PBMCs. Longitudinal blood samples from CLL patients receiving ibrutinib monotherapy were subjected to high-throughput TCR beta sequencing. The patients took part in an open-label, single-center phase 2 trial of ibrutinib monotherapy. V is pruned by 4 bases and J by 3 bases, leaving 10 bases of the junction without a gene match. CDR1 and CDR2 were assigned from the germline V gene as MGHRA and YSYEKL. From the cysteine up to the phenylalanine, the CDR3 has a length of 17 residues. Only CDR3 DNA remains: 51 bases, in frame from the first base.

The chain employs TRBV4-1 and TRBJ2-5, with 11 central nucleotides matching TRBD2. The sample here was PBMCs, taken at disease progression, from a patient treated with ibrutinib. The TCR comes from a human donor with chronic lymphocytic leukemia. The CDR3 amino acid sequence is: CASSPALAGGLEETQYF. The DNA reads as follows: TGCGCCAGCAGCCCCGCTCTAGCGGGAGGCTTGGAAGAGACCCAGTACTTC.